This record covers a single T cell receptor (beta chain). What it binds is not known. This sample was taken from a study of type 1 and type 2 diabetes patients. Study-wide background: Donors were type 1 diabetes, type 2 diabetes, or nondiabetic controls.

The CDR3 has 15 residues. Germline V lookup: CDR1 DFQATT, CDR2 SNEGSKA (reference sequence). V shed 0 bases and J shed 10 bases, with 19 bases lying between them. Genomic DNA was the PCR template. A primer set of 30 forward and 13 reverse primers amplified the CDR3. Each CDR3 protein is one row after TCRdb ran MiXCR on the multiplex PCR reads. The sample has about 250,000 distinct CDR3 sequences, around 50% seen once. Broader study findings: A median of one highly-expanded CD4+ clone, covering 3% to 5% of reads, occurred in type 2 diabetes. Between type 2 diabetes and control samples, V and J usage averaged roughly 0.97 correlation. Unmatched age and gender across groups might bias interpretation.

The sequence was collected from a man younger than 30 with type 2 diabetes. The chain carries TRBV20-1 and TRBJ2-1; no firm D call. Source material: peripheral blood mononuclear cells (PBMCs). CDR3 amino acids: CSAREEHGRFGEQFF. CDR3 DNA: TGCAGTGCTAGAGAAGAGCACGGGCGGTTCGGCGAGCAGTTCTTC.